The 20 T cell receptor beta chains in this list originate from one sample, sequenced in a study of cytomegalovirus exposure and HLA in healthy donors. The study ran its PCR with 60 Vbeta and 13 Jbeta primers. Using immunoSEQ multiplex PCR, the repertoire was profiled, and TCRdb retains in-frame clones only, with some absent. Among about 82,000 clones, around three quarters were seen once, and the ten largest hold approximately 8.9%. Sequenced material: PBMCs. These receptors were obtained from a man in his fifties or sixties in good health and CMV-seronegative.

This chain uses TRBV4-3 with TRBJ2-6; tentative D call: TRBD2 (6 bases). This CDR3 comprises 17 residues. The germline CDR1 and CDR2 sequences are LGHNA and YSLEER. The V end was cut by 0 bases, the J end by 1 base, with 10 bases between. In DNA, the CDR3 is TGCGCCAGCAGCCAAGATTGGGACTCGTCTGGGGCCAACGTCCTGACTTTC. Amino acid sequence: CASSQDWDSSGANVLTF.

The V gene is TRBV5-4, the J gene TRBJ2-1; the D is unclear. The CDR3 covers 14 residues. Trimming left V 3 bases short and J 3 bases short, with 10 bases between. Germline V gene data show CDR1 as SGHNT and CDR2 as YYREEE (reference sequence). The CDR3 loop is CASSSEPGYNEQFF. For the CDR3, the DNA is TGTGCCAGCAGCTCCGAACCGGGCTACAATGAGCAGTTCTTC. Together with reference TRBV5-4 and TRBJ2-1, the CDR3 gives the full variable domain: ETGVTQSPTHLIKTRGQQVTLRCSSQSGHNTVSWYQQALGQGPQFIFQYYREEENGRGNFPPRFSGLQFPNYSSELNVNALELDDSALYLCASSSEPGYNEQFFGPGTRLTVL.

This sequence joins TRBV5-4 and TRBJ2-7; 9 bases line up with TRBD1. This CDR3 has 14 amino acids. In germline, CDR1 is SGHNT, CDR2 YYREEE (reference sequence). J gave up 5 bases and V 4 bases, and 7 bases lay outside the gene matches. CDR3 loop: CASSPGQGINEQYF. CDR3 sequence (DNA): TGTGCCAGCAGCCCAGGACAGGGGATAAACGAGCAGTACTTC.

A few counts support this clone. The V and J genes are TRBV4-1 and TRBJ2-6; TRBD2 is a possible D gene (5 bases). The CDR3 has 15 amino acids. Germline V gene data show CDR1 as MGHRA and CDR2 as YSYEKL. Trimming removed 4 bases from V and 4 bases from J, with 11 bases in between. CDR3 residues: CASSRGLWGANVLTF. CDR3 DNA sequence: TGCGCCAGCAGCCGAGGACTCTGGGGGGCCAACGTCCTGACTTTC.

The rearrangement joins TRBV4-1 to TRBJ1-6; perhaps TRBD1 as D (6 bases). The V gene's germline CDR1 is MGHRA and CDR2 YSYEKL. The V end was cut by 4 bases, the J end by 8 bases, with 15 bases between. The CDR3 loop spans 15 amino acids. CDR3 nucleotides: TGCGCCAGCAGCCTTCAGGGCGCAGGGGATTCACCCCTCCACTTT. As protein: CASSLQGAGDSPLHF.

The V and J genes are TRBV28 and TRBJ1-1, with unresolved D. V was cut by 6 bases and J by 3 bases, with 8 bases left in between. CDR3 size: 12 residues. In germline, CDR1 is MDHEN, CDR2 SYDVKM. CDR3 sequence (DNA): TGTGCCAGCAGAGAGGCGGACACTGAAGCTTTCTTT. It translates to CASREADTEAFF.

V gene TRBV18 combines with J gene TRBJ1-1; weak D call: TRBD1 (5 bases). CDR3 length equals 15 residues. The germline V gene encodes CDR1 KGHSH and CDR2 LQKENI. V was pared by 1 base and J by 3 bases, with 12 bases between. For the CDR3, the DNA is TGTGCCAGCTCACCACGCAGGGACTGGGACACTGAAGCTTTCTTT. This gives the protein CASSPRRDWDTEAFF.

The V gene is TRBV27, the J gene TRBJ2-1; the D gene is possibly TRBD2 (5 bases). There are 15 residues in the CDR3. Trimming pared 6 bases from V and 1 base from J, leaving 13 bases between. Germline V gene lookup returns CDR1 MNHEY and CDR2 SMNVEV (reference sequence). The DNA of the CDR3 is TGTGCCAGCAGCCGTCAAGCGGCTTCCTACAATGAGCAGTTCTTC. Translated: CASSRQAASYNEQFF.

The chain recombines TRBV18 with TRBJ2-7; tentatively, D is TRBD1 (6 bases). V was shortened by 6 bases and J by 3 bases, with 12 bases between the two germline ends. This CDR3 is built from 13 residues. Germline values: CDR1 KGHSH, CDR2 LQKENI. CDR3 loop: CASSSGVYYEQYF. CDR3 bases: TGTGCCAGCTCTTCAGGGGTGTACTACGAGCAGTACTTC.

V gene TRBV29-1 combines with J gene TRBJ2-2, with D maybe TRBD1 (6 bases). The germline gives CDR1 SQVTM, CDR2 ANQGSEA. Trimming stripped 1 base from V and 7 bases from J, with 10 bases between. The CDR3 length is 13 residues. The chain's CDR3 is CSVEAQGLGELFF. The CDR3 nucleotides read TGCAGCGTTGAAGCTCAGGGGCTCGGGGAGCTGTTTTTT.

This rearrangement joins TRBV2 to TRBJ1-2; D gene unclear. This CDR3 region has 15 residues. Deletions cut 2 bases from V and 4 bases from J, with 14 bases between. Germline CDR1 SNHLY, CDR2 FYNNEI. CDR3 sequence (DNA): TGTGCCAGCAGTGAATCGCGCCTTCTAAGCTATGGCTACACCTTC. It is translated as CASSESRLLSYGYTF.

To note about this clone: Other nucleotide sequences from this sample produce the same CDR3. This chain joins TRBV7-9 and TRBJ1-3; TRBD1 might be the D (6 bases). This CDR3 spans 14 amino acids. Germline V gene sequence: CDR1 SEHNR, CDR2 FQNEAQ (reference sequence). The germline V and J ends were trimmed by 11 bases and 8 bases, with 22 bases remaining between them. The CDR3 protein is CAGEGGQGPDTIYF. Written as DNA, the CDR3 is TGTGCCGGTGAAGGTGGGCAGGGGCCGGACACCATATATTTT.

The V gene is TRBV6-5, the J gene TRBJ2-5; 9 nucleotides agree with TRBD2. V shed 6 bases, J shed 5 bases, and the junction held 10 bases outside the gene matches. The length of the CDR3 is 15 residues. Germline V gene lookup returns CDR1 MNHEY and CDR2 SVGAGI. Here the CDR3 DNA reads TGTGCCAGCAGCCTCGGCGGGGGGGCCCTGGAGACCCAGTACTTC. Amino acid sequence: CASSLGGGALETQYF.

To note about this clone: At one of its ends the junction is not consistent with the germline gene, which may arise from a read error. The CDR3 bases are TGTGCCAGTAGGATAGGAACAGGGGGCCGCGGGATGAACACTGAAGCTTTCTTT. Amino acid sequence: CASRIGTGGRGMNTEAFF. This rearrangement joins TRBV19 to TRBJ1-1; 9 bases agree with TRBD1. This CDR3 region has 18 residues. The germline CDR1 and CDR2 sequences are LNHDA and SQIVND (reference sequence).

The chain recombines TRBV18 with TRBJ1-2; 7 bases fit TRBD1. This CDR3 contains 13 residues. Trimming at V came to 3 bases and at J to 3 bases, leaving 1 base not matched to a gene. From germline, CDR1 is KGHSH and CDR2 LQKENI. The CDR3 here is CASSPTGDYGYTF. The CDR3 region has the DNA TGTGCCAGCTCACCTACAGGGGACTATGGCTACACCTTC.

The chain links TRBV2 to TRBJ2-1; the D gene is possibly TRBD2 (7 bases). The CDR3 consists of 13 residues. Germline V gene sequence: CDR1 SNHLY, CDR2 FYNNEI. V was clipped by 10 bases and J by 2 bases, with 12 bases between them. CDR3 in amino acids: CATLGGPYNEQFF. The CDR3 bases are TGTGCCACCCTCGGGGGGCCCTACAATGAGCAGTTCTTC. Full variable domain (remainder filled in from reference TRBV2 and TRBJ2-1): EPEVTQTPSHQVTQMGQEVILRCVPISNHLYFYWYRQILGQKVEFLVSFYNNEISEKSEIFDDQFSVERPDGSNFTLKIRSTKLEDSAMYFCATLGGPYNEQFFGPGTRLTVL.

This clone appeared once. The chain recombines TRBV28 with TRBJ1-5; 9 bases line up with TRBD1. This CDR3 is 12 amino acids long. Germline values: CDR1 MDHEN, CDR2 SYDVKM. The trim removed 9 bases at V and 12 bases at J, leaving 9 bases unmatched. The CDR3 DNA reads TGTGCCAGTTACCCCGGGACAGGGTACCAGCATTTT. It specifies CASYPGTGYQHF.

This clone has more than one count but fewer than ten. The CDR3 here is CASSSPPASGTEAFF. CDR3 DNA: TGTGCCAGCAGTTCCCCCCCCGCCTCGGGCACTGAAGCTTTCTTT. V gene TRBV28 combines with J gene TRBJ1-1, with unresolved D. The CDR3 extends over 15 amino acids. Germline assignment: CDR1 MDHEN and CDR2 SYDVKM. With 4 bases removed from V and 4 bases from J, the gap between germline ends came to 16 bases.

The rearrangement joins TRBV6-1 to TRBJ2-7; tentative D call: TRBD1 (6 bases). V shed 2 bases and J shed 5 bases, with 10 bases lying between them. This CDR3 has 13 residues. Germline V gene data show CDR1 as MNHNS and CDR2 as SASEGT. The CDR3 loop is CASSEQGLDEQYF. CDR3 bases: TGTGCCAGCAGTGAACAGGGGTTAGACGAGCAGTACTTC.

A single count supports this clone. The V call is TRBV6-5, the J call TRBJ2-7; 8 bases line up with TRBD2. Trimming took 5 bases from V and 2 from J; bases not matched to a gene: 5. From germline, CDR1 is MNHEY and CDR2 SVGAGI. The length of the CDR3 is 14 residues. CDR3 protein: CASSRTGGPYEQYF. CDR3 DNA: TGTGCCAGCAGTCGGACGGGGGGGCCCTACGAGCAGTACTTC.